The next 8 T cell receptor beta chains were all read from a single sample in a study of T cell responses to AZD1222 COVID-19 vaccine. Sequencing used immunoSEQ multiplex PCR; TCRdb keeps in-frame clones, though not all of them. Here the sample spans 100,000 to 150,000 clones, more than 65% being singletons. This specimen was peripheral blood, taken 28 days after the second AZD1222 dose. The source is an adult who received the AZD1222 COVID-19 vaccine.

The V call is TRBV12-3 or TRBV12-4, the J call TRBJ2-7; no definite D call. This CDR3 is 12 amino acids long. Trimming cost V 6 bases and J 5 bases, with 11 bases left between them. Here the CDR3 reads CASSPRGDEQYF. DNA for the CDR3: TGTGCCAGCAGCCCCCGCGGTGACGAGCAGTACTTC.

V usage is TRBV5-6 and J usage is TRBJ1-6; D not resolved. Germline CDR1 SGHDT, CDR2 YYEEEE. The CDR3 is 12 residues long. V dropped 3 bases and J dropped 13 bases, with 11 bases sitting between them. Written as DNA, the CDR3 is TGTGCCAGCAGCTATGACACGAGGCCCCTCCACTTT. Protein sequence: CASSYDTRPLHF.

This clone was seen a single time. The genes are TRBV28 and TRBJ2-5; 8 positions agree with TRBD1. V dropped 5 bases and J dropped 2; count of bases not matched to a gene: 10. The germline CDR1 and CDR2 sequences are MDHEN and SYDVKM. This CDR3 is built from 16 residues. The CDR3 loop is CASSPRTGSGQETQYF. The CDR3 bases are TGTGCCAGCAGTCCTCGGACAGGGAGCGGGCAAGAGACCCAGTACTTC.

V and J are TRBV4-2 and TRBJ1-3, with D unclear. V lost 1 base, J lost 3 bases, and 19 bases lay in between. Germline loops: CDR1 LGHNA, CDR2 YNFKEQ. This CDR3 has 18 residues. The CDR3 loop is CASSQVSTDLLVGNTIYF. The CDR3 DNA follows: TGTGCCAGCAGCCAAGTATCAACGGATCTACTGGTTGGAAACACCATATATTTT.

The CDR3 spells CASSSDGVWYEQYF. The CDR3 DNA sequence: TGTGCCAGCAGTTCTGACGGAGTCTGGTACGAGCAGTACTTC. The chain couples TRBV6-2 or TRBV6-3 to TRBJ2-7, with D hard to call. Germline V gene data show CDR1 as MNHEY and CDR2 as SVGEGT. The CDR3 length is 14 residues. The V end was cut by 4 bases, the J end by 4 bases, with 14 bases between.

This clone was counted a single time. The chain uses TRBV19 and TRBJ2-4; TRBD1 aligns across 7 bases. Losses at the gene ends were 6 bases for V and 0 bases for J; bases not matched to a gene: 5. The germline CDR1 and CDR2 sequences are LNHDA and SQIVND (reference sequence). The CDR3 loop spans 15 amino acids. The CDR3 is CASSGTDLAKNIQYF. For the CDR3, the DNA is TGTGCCAGTAGCGGGACAGATTTAGCCAAAAACATTCAGTACTTC.

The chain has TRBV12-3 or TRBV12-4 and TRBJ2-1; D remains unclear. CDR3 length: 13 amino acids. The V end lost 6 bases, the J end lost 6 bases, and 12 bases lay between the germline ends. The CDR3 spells CASRLDGRNEQFF. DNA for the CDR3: TGTGCCAGCAGACTCGACGGGCGCAATGAGCAGTTCTTC.

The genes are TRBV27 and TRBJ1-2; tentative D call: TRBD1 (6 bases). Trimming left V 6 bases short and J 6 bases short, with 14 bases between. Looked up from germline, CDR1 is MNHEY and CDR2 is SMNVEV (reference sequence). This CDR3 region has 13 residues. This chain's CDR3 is CASSLTGTNGYTF. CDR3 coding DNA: TGTGCCAGCAGCCTGACAGGAACCAATGGCTACACCTTC.